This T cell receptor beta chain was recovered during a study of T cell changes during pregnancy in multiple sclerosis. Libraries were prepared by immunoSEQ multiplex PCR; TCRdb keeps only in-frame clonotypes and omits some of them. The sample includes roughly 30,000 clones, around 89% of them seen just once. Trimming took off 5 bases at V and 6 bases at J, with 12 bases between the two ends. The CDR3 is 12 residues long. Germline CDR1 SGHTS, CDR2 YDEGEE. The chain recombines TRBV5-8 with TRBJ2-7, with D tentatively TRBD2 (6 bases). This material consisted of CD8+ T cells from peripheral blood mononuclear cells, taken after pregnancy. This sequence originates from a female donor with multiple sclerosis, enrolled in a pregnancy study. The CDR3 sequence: CASSFLGGEQYF. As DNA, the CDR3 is TGTGCCAGCAGTTTCCTCGGGGGCGAGCAGTACTTC.